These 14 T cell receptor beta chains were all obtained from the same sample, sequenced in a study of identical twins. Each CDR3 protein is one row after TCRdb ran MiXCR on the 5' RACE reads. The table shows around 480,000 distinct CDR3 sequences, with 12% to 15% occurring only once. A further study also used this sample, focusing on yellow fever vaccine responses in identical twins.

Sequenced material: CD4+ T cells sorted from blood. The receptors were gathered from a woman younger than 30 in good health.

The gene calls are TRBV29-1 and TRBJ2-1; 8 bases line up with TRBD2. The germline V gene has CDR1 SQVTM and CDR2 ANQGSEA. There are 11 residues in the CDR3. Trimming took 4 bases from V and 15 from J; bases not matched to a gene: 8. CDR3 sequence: CSVAPSGSPFF. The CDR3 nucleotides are TGCAGCGTTGCTCCCAGCGGGAGTCCGTTCTTC.

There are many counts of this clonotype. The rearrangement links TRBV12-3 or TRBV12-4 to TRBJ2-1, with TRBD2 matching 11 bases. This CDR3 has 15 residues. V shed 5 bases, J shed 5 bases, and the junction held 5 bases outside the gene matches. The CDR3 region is CASSPAGLADNEQFF. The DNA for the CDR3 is TGTGCCAGCAGTCCCGCGGGACTAGCGGACAATGAGCAGTTCTTC.

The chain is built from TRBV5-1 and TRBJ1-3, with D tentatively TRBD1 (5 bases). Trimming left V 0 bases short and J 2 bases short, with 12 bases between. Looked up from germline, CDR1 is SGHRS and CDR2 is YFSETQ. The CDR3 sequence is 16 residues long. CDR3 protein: CASSLGGLQPGNTIYF. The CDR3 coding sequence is TGCGCCAGCAGCTTGGGGGGACTCCAGCCTGGAAACACCATATATTTT.

In DNA, the CDR3 is TGTGCCAGCAGCCCCCTTACTCAATCGGGGAAGGAGACCCAGTACTTC. It yields the protein CASSPLTQSGKETQYF. V gene TRBV11-2 combines with J gene TRBJ2-5; D perhaps matches TRBD2 (5 bases). Looked up from germline, CDR1 is SGHAT and CDR2 is FQNNGV. V gave up 5 bases and J gave up 5 bases, with 21 bases separating them. The CDR3 is made up of 16 amino acids.

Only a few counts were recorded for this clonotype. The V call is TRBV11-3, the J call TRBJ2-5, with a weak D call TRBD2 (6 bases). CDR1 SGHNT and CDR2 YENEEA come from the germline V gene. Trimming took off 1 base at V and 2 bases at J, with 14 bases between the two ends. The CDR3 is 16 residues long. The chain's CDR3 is CASSLGASGDQETQYF. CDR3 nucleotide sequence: TGTGCCAGCAGCTTAGGGGCCTCGGGGGATCAAGAGACCCAGTACTTC. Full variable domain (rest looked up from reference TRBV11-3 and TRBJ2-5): EAGVVQSPRYKIIEKKQPVAFWCNPISGHNTLYWYLQNLGQGPELLIRYENEEAVDDSQLPKDRFSAERLKGVDSTLKIQPAELGDSAVYLCASSLGASGDQETQYFGPGTRLLVL.

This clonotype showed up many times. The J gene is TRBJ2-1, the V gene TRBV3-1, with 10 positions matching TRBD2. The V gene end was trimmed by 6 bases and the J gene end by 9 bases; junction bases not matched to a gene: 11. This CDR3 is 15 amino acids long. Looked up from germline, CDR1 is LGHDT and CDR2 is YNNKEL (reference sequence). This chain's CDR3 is CASRGDASGGGEQFF. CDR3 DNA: TGTGCCAGCAGGGGAGACGCTAGCGGGGGTGGTGAGCAGTTCTTC.

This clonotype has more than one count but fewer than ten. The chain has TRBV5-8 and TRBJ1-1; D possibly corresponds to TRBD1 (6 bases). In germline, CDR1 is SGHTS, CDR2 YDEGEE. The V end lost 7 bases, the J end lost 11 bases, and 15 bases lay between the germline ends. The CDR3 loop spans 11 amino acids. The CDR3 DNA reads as TGTGCCAGCTGCTCACCAGGGGCGGCTTTCTTT. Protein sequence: CASCSPGAAFF.

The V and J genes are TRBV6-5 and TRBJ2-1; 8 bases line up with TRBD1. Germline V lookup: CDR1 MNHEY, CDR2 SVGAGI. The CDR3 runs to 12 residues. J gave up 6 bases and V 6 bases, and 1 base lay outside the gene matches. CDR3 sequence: CASSDRGNEQFF. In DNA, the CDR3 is TGTGCCAGCAGCGACAGGGGCAATGAGCAGTTCTTC.

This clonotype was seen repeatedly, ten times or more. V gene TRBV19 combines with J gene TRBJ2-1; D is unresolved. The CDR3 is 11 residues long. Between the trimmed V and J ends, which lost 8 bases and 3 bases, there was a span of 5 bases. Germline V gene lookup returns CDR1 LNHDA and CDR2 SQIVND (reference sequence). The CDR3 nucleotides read TGTGCCAGTGCAGACTACAATGAGCAGTTCTTC. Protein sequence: CASADYNEQFF.

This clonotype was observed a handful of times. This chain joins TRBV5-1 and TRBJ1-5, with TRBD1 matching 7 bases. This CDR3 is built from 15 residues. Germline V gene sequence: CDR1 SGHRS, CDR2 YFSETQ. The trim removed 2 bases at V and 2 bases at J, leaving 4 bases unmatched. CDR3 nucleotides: TGCGCCAGCAGCTTTACAGGGGAAGGCAATCAGCCCCAGCATTTT. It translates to CASSFTGEGNQPQHF.

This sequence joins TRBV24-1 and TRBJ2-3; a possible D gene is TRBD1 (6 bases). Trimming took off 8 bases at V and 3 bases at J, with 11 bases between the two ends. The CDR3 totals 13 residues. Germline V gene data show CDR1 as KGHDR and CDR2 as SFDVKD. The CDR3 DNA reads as TGTGCCACCAACAGGGTTGGTACAGATACGCAGTATTTT. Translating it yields CATNRVGTDTQYF.

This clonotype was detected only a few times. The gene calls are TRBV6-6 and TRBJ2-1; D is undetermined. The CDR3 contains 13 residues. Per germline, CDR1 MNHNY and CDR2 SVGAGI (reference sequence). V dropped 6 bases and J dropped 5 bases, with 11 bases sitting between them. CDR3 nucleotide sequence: TGTGCCAGCAGCTCCCGGGCCGACAATGAGCAGTTCTTC. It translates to CASSSRADNEQFF.

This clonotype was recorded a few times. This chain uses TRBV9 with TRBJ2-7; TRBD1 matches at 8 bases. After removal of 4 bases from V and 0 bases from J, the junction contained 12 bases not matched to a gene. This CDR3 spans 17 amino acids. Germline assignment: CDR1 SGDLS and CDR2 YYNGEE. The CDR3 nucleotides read TGTGCCAGCAGCCCAGGGACAGGCATGGTAAGCTCCTACGAGCAGTACTTC. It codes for CASSPGTGMVSSYEQYF.

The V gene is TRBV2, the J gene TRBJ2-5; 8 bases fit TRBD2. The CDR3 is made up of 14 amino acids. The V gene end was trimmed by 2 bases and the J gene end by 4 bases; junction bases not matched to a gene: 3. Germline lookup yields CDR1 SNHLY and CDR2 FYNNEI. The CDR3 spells CASSENGGGETQYF. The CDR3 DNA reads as TGTGCCAGCAGTGAAAACGGGGGGGGAGAGACCCAGTACTTC.